The 11 T cell receptor beta chains below were found in one sample sequenced in a study of identical twins. TCRdb passed the 5' RACE reads through MiXCR, listing each CDR3 protein once. The profile shows hundreds of thousands of distinct CDR3 sequences, about 7.6% of them singletons. Separately, the same data were catalogued under a study of yellow fever vaccine responses in identical twins.

The sequencing input was PBMCs. Source of these receptors: a woman aged 18-29 years in good health.

This clonotype was detected many times. The chain has TRBV12-3 or TRBV12-4 and TRBJ2-2, with D unresolved. Between the trimmed V and J ends, which lost 8 bases and 5 bases, there was a span of 9 bases. The CDR3 is 12 amino acids. The CDR3 spells CASVLGTGELFF. For the CDR3, the DNA is TGTGCCAGCGTATTAGGAACCGGGGAGCTGTTTTTT.

V gene TRBV6-5 combines with J gene TRBJ2-7, with TRBD2 matching 9 bases. The CDR3 is 15 amino acids. Germline V gene data show CDR1 as MNHEY and CDR2 as SVGAGI. Trimming cost V 0 bases and J 3 bases; bases outside gene matches: 3. In nucleotides, the CDR3 is TGTGCCAGCAGTTACTCGGCTAGCGGGATCTACGAGCAGTACTTC. It yields the protein CASSYSASGIYEQYF.

The genes are TRBV7-9 and TRBJ1-2; the match to TRBD1 covers 9 bases. Germline V lookup: CDR1 SEHNR, CDR2 FQNEAQ (reference sequence). The CDR3 contains 13 residues. With V trimmed by 4 bases and J by 7 bases, 4 bases remained unmatched. CDR3 nucleotide sequence: TGTGCCAGCAGCTGGGACAGGGACCCTGGCTACACCTTC. This codes for CASSWDRDPGYTF.

This clonotype has a handful of counts. The rearrangement links TRBV5-1 to TRBJ1-6; 8 bases are shared with TRBD1. Germline CDR1 SGHRS, CDR2 YFSETQ. Losses at the gene ends were 0 bases for V and 5 bases for J; bases not matched to a gene: 7. This CDR3 region has 17 residues. The CDR3 coding sequence is TGCGCCAGCAGCTTGGGGAAACGGGACAGGAATAATTCACCCCTCCACTTT. Translating gives CASSLGKRDRNNSPLHF.

The rearrangement uses TRBV7-2 and TRBJ2-7, with D hard to call. V gave up 0 bases and J gave up 3 bases, with 12 bases separating them. The CDR3 covers 15 residues. Germline assignment: CDR1 SGHTA and CDR2 FQGNSA. CDR3 bases: TGTGCCAGCAGCTTAGCGTTCCGGGCTGACTACGAGCAGTACTTC. Translation: CASSLAFRADYEQYF. The variable domain in full, completed from reference TRBV7-2 and TRBJ2-7, reads GAGVSQSPSNKVTEKGKDVELRCDPISGHTALYWYRQSLGQGLEFLIYFQGNSAPDKSGLPSDRFSAERTGGSVSTLTIQRTQQEDSAVYLCASSLAFRADYEQYFGPGTRLTVT.

The chain employs TRBV25-1 and TRBJ2-7; D unresolved. CDR3 size: 13 residues. V lost 5 bases, J lost 3 bases, and 11 bases lay in between. The V gene's germline CDR1 is MGHDK and CDR2 SYGVNS. The CDR3 here is CASSSYGDYEQYF. CDR3 coding DNA: TGTGCCAGCAGTAGTTACGGCGACTACGAGCAGTACTTC.

The chain employs TRBV5-1 and TRBJ1-1, with 7 bases matching TRBD1. In germline, CDR1 is SGHRS, CDR2 YFSETQ. Trimming removed 3 bases from V and 0 bases from J; junction bases left unmatched: 11. This CDR3 region has 17 residues. The CDR3 coding sequence is TGCGCCAGCAGCTCAATGTCGGGACAGTACATGAACACTGAAGCTTTCTTT. Its translation: CASSSMSGQYMNTEAFF.

This clonotype came up many times. The chain employs TRBV20-1 and TRBJ1-4; a possible D gene is TRBD1 (6 bases). V lost 5 bases to trimming and J lost 6 bases, with 13 bases between them. From germline, CDR1 is DFQATT and CDR2 SNEGSKA (reference sequence). This CDR3 is built from 13 residues. The CDR3 sequence is CSAHWQGHEKLFF. As DNA, the CDR3 is TGCAGTGCTCATTGGCAGGGGCATGAAAAACTGTTTTTT.

The V call is TRBV20-1, the J call TRBJ1-5, with D unresolved. V shed 0 bases and J shed 7 bases, with 22 bases lying between them. The CDR3 has 17 residues. CDR1 is DFQATT and CDR2 is SNEGSKA in the germline V gene (reference sequence). The CDR3 reads CSARDAPVGFYMQPQHF. The CDR3 DNA sequence: TGCAGTGCTAGAGATGCCCCTGTCGGGTTTTATATGCAGCCCCAGCATTTT.

This clonotype has ten or more counts. The V call is TRBV15, the J call TRBJ2-2; 11 nucleotides align to TRBD2. The CDR3 runs 17 residues. The V and J ends lost 3 bases and 10 bases, in that order; junction bases with no gene match: 13. Germline assignment: CDR1 LNHNV and CDR2 YYDKDF (reference sequence). CDR3 in amino acids: CATSSTPGLAAPEELFF. The DNA for the CDR3 is TGTGCCACCAGCAGTACCCCGGGACTAGCGGCACCTGAGGAGCTGTTTTTT.

This clonotype was recorded at least ten times. The chain carries TRBV2 and TRBJ2-1; 7 nucleotides agree with TRBD2. Germline V gives CDR1 SNHLY, CDR2 FYNNEI. After removal of 4 bases from V and 6 bases from J, the junction contained 3 bases not matched to a gene. CDR3 length: 13 residues. The CDR3 spells CASSAGGSNEQFF. Here the CDR3 DNA reads TGTGCCAGCAGTGCCGGCGGGAGCAATGAGCAGTTCTTC.